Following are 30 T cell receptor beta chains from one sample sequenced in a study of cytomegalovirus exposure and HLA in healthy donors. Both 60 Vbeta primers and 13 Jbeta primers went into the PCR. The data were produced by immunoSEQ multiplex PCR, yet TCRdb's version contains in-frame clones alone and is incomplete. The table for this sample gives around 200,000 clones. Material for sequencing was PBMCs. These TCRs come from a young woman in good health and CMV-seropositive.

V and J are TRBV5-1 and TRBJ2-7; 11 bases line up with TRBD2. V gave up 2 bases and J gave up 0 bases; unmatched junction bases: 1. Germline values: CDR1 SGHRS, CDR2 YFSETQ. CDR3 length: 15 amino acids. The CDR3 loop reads CASSFTSGSSYEQYF. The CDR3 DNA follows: TGCGCCAGCAGCTTTACTAGCGGGAGCTCCTACGAGCAGTACTTC.

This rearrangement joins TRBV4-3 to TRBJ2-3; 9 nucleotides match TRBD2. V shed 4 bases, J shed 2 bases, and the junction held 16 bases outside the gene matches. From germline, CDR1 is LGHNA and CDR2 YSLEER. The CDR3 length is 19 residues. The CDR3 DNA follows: TGCGCCAGCAGCCCGTCCCCCGGACTGAGCGGGGGGTTCACAGATACGCAGTATTTT. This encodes CASSPSPGLSGGFTDTQYF.

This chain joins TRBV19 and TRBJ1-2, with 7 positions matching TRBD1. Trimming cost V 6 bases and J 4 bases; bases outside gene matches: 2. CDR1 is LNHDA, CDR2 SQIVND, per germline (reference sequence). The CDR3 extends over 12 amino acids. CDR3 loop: CASRGQSYGYTF. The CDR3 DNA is TGTGCCAGTAGGGGACAGTCCTATGGCTACACCTTC.

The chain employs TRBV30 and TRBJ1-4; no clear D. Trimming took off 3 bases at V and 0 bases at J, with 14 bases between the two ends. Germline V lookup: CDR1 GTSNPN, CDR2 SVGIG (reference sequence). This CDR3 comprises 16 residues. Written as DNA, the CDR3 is TGTGCCTGGAGGTCGGTTGGTTCTACAACTAATGAAAAACTGTTTTTT. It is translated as CAWRSVGSTTNEKLFF.

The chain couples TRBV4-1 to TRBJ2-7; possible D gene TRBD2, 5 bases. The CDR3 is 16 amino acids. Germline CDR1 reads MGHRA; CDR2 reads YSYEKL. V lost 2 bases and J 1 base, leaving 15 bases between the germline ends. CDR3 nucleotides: TGCGCCAGCAGCCAACAGGTTGCACTAGTTTCCTACGAGCAGTACTTC. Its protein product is CASSQQVALVSYEQYF.

The CDR3 reads CASSLQGANEQYF. The CDR3 nucleotides are TGTGCCAGCAGCTTACAGGGGGCCAACGAGCAGTACTTC. The gene calls are TRBV13 and TRBJ2-7; 8 positions agree with TRBD1. CDR1 and CDR2 from the germline V gene are PRHDT and FYEKMQ (reference sequence). V shed 2 bases, J shed 5 bases, and the junction held 2 bases outside the gene matches. The CDR3 covers 13 residues.

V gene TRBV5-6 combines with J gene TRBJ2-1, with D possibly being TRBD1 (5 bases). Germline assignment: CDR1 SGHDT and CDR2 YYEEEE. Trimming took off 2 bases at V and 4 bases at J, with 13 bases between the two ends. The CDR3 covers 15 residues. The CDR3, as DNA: TGTGCCAGCAGCTTTATCGCCAGGGATTACAATGAGCAGTTCTTC. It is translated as CASSFIARDYNEQFF.

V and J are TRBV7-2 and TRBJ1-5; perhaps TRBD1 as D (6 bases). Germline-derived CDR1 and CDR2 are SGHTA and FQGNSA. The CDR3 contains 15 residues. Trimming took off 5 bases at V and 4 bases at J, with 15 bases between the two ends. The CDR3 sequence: CASSLVGGQNQPQHF. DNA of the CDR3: TGTGCCAGCAGCCTAGTCGGGGGGCAAAATCAGCCCCAGCATTTT.

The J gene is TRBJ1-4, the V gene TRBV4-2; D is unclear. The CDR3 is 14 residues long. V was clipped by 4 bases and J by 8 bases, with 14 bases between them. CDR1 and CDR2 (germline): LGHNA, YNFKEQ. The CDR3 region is CASSPGGSGEKLFF. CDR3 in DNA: TGTGCCAGCAGCCCAGGAGGGTCTGGGGAAAAACTGTTTTTT.

The CDR3 loop reads CASSPYRGHTEAFF. The CDR3 DNA reads TGCGCCAGCAGCCCTTACAGGGGTCACACTGAAGCTTTCTTT. This chain uses TRBV4-3 with TRBJ1-1, with 7 positions matching TRBD1. The germline V gene encodes CDR1 LGHNA and CDR2 YSLEER. J was trimmed by 3 bases and V by 4 bases; bases with no gene match: 5. There are 14 residues in the CDR3.

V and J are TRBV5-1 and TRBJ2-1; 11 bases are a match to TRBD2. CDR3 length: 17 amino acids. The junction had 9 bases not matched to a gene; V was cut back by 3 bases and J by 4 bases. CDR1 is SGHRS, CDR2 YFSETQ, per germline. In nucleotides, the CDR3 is TGCGCCAGCAGCTGGGCACCAACTAGCGGGGGATACAATGAGCAGTTCTTC. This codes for CASSWAPTSGGYNEQFF.

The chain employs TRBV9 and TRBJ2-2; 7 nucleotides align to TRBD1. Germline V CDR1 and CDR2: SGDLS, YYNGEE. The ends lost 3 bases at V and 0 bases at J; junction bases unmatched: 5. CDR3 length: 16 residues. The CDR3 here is CASSADRVANTGELFF. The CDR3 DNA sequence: TGTGCCAGCAGCGCCGACAGGGTAGCGAACACCGGGGAGCTGTTTTTT.

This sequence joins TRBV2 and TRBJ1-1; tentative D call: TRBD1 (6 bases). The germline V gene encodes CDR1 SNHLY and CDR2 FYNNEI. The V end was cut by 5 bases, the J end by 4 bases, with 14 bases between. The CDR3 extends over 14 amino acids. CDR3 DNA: TGTGCCAGCAGTAATGGACAGTTGGGCACTGAAGCTTTCTTT. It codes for CASSNGQLGTEAFF.

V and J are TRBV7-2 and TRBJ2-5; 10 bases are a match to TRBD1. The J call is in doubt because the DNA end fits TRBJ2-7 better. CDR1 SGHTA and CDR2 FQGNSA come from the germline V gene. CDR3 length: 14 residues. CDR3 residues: CASSSRQGAGEQYF. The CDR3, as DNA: TGTGCCAGCAGCTCCCGACAGGGGGCGGGCGAGCAGTACTTC.

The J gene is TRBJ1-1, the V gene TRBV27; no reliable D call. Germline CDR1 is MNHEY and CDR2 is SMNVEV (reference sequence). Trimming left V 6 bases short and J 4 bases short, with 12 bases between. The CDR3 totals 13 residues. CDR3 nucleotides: TGTGCCAGCAGCCAGGCGGGGAGCACTGAAGCTTTCTTT. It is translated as CASSQAGSTEAFF.

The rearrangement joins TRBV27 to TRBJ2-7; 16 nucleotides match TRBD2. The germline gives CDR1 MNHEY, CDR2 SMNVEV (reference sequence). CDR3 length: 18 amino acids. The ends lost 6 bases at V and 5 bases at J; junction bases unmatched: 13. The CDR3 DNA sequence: TGTGCCAGCAGGCAGACCGGGACTAGCGGGGGGGCGGGGAACGAGCAGTACTTC. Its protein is CASRQTGTSGGAGNEQYF.

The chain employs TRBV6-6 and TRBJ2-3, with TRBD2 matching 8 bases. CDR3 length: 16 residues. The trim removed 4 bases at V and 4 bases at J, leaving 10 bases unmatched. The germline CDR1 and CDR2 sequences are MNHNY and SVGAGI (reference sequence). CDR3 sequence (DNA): TGTGCCAGCAGTTCCCGGGGGGGCTCCGTCCCAGATACGCAGTATTTT. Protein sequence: CASSSRGGSVPDTQYF.

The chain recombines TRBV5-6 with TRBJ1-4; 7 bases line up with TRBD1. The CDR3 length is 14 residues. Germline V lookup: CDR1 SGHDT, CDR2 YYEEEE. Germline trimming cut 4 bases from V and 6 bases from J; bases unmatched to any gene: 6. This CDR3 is CASSRQGVDEKLFF. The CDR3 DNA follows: TGTGCCAGCAGCAGACAGGGTGTAGATGAAAAACTGTTTTTT.

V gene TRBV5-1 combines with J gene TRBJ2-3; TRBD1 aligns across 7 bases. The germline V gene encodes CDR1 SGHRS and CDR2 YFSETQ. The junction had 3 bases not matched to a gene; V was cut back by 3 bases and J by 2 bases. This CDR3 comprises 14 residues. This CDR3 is CASSSGTATDTQYF. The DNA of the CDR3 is TGCGCCAGCAGCTCGGGGACAGCCACAGATACGCAGTATTTT.

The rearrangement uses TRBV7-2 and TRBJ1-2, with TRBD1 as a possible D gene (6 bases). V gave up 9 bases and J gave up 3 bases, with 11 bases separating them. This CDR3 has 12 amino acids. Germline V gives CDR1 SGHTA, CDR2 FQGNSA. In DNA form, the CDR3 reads TGTGCCAGTCAAACAGGGTACTATGGCTACACCTTC. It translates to CASQTGYYGYTF. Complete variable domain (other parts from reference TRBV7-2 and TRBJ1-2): GAGVSQSPSNKVTEKGKDVELRCDPISGHTALYWYRQSLGQGLEFLIYFQGNSAPDKSGLPSDRFSAERTGGSVSTLTIQRTQQEDSAVYLCASQTGYYGYTFGSGTRLTVV.

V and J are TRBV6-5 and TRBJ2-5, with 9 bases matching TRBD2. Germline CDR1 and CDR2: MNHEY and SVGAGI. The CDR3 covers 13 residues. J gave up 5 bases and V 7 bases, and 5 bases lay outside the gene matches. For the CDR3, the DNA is TGTGCCAGCACCGCCCTAGCGGGGGAGACCCAGTACTTC. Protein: CASTALAGETQYF.

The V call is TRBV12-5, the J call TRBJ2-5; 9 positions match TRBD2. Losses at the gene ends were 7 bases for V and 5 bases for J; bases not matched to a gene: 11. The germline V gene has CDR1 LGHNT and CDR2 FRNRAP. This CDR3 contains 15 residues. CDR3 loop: CASAVREGGQETQYF. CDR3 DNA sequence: TGTGCTAGTGCCGTGCGGGAGGGGGGCCAGGAGACCCAGTACTTC.

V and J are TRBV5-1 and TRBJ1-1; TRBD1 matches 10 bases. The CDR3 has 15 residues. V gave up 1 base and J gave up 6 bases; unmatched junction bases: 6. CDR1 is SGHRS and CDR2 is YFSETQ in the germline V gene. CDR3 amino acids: CASSLNGDRGSEAFF. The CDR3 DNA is TGCGCCAGCAGCTTGAATGGGGACAGGGGATCTGAAGCTTTCTTT. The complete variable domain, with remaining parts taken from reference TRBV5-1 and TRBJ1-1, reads KAGVTQTPRYLIKTRGQQVTLSCSPISGHRSVSWYQQTPGQGLQFLFEYFSETQRNKGNFPGRFSGRQFSNSRSEMNVSTLELGDSALYLCASSLNGDRGSEAFFGQGTRLTVV.

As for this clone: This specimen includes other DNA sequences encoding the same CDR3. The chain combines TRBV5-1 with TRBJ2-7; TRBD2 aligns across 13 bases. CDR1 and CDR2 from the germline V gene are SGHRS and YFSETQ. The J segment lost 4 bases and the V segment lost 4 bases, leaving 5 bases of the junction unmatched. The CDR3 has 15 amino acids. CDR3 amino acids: CASSPGLAGTYEQYF. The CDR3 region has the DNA TGCGCCAGCAGCCCGGGACTAGCGGGAACGTACGAGCAGTACTTC.

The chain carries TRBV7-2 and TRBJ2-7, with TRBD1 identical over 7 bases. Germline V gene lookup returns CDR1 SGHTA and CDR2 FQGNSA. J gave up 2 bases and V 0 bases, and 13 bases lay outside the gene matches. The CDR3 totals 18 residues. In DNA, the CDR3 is TGTGCCAGCAGCTTAGCCGGCCTTGTCCAGGGGGTACCCTACGAGCAGTACTTC. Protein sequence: CASSLAGLVQGVPYEQYF.

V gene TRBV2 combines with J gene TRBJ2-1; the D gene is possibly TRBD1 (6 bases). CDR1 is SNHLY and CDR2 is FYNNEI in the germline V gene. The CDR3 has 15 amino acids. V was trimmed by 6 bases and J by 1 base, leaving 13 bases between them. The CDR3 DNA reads TGTGCCAGCAGCGTACAGGGATATTCCTACAATGAGCAGTTCTTC. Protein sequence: CASSVQGYSYNEQFF.

CDR3 region: CASSVPSTDTQYF. CDR3 nucleotides: TGTGCCAGCAGCGTCCCTAGCACAGATACGCAGTATTTT. The genes are TRBV5-4 and TRBJ2-3; D ambiguous. The germline V gene has CDR1 SGHNT and CDR2 YYREEE (reference sequence). Trimming stripped 4 bases from V and 0 bases from J, with 6 bases between. There are 13 residues in the CDR3.

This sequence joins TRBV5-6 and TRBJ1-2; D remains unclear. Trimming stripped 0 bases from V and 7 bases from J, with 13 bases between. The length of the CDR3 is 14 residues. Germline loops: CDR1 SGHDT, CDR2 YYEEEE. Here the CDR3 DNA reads TGTGCCAGCAGCTTGGGTAGCGGTGACGGTGGCTACACCTTC. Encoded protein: CASSLGSGDGGYTF.

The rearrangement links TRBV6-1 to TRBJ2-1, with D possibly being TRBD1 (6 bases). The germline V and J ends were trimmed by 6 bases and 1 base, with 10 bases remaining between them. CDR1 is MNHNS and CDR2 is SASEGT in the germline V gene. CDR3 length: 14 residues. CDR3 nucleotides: TGTGCCAGCAGACCCGGGACATCCTACAATGAGCAGTTCTTC. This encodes CASRPGTSYNEQFF.

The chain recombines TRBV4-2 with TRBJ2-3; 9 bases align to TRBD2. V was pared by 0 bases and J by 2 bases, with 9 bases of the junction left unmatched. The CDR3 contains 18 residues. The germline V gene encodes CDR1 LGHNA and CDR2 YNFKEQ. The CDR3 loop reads CASSQDGPRLADTDTQYF. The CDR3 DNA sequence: TGTGCCAGCAGCCAAGATGGGCCGCGACTAGCGGACACAGATACGCAGTATTTT.